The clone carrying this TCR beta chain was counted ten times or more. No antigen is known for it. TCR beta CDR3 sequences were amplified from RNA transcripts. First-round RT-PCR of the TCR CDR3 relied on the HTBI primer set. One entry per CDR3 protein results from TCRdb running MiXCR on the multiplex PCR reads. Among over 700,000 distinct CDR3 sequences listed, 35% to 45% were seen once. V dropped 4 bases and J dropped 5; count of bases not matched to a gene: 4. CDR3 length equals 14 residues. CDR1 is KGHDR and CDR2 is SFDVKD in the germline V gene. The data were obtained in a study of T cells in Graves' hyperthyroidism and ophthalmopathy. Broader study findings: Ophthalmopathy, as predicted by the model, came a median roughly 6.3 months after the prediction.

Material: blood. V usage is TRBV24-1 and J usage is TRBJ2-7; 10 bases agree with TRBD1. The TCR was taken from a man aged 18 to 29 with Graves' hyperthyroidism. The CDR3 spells CATSDVTGGNEQYF. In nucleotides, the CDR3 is TGTGCCACCAGTGACGTGACAGGGGGCAACGAGCAGTACTTC.